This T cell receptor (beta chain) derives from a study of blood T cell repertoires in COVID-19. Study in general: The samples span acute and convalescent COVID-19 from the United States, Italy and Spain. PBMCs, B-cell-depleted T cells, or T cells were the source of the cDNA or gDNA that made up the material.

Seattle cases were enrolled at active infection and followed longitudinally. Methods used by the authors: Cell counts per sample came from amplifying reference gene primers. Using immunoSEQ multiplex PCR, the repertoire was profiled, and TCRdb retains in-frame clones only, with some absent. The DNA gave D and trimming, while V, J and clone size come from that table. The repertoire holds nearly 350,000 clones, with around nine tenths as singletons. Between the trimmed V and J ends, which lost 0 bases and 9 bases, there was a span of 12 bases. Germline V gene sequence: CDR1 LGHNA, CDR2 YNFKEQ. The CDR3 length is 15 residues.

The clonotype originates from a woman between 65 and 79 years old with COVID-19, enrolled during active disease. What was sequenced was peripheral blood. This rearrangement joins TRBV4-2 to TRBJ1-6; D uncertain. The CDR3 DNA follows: TGTGCCAGCAGCCAAGATTCCACACGAGGTTCACCCCTCCACTTT. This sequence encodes CASSQDSTRGSPLHF.